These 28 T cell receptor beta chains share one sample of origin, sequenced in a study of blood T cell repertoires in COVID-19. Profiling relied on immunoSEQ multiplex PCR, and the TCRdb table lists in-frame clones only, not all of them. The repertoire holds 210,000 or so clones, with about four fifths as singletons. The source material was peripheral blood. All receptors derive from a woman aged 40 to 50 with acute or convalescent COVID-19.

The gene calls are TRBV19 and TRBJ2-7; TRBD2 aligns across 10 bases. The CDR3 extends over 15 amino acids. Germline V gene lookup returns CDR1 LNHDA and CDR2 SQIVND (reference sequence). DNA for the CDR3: TGTGCGACTAAACCGGGGACTAGCGATTACTACGAGCAGTACTTC. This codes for CATKPGTSDYYEQYF.

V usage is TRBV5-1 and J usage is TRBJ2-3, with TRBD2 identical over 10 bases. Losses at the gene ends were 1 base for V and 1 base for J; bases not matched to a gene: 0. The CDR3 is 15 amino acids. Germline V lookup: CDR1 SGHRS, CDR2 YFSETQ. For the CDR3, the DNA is TGCGCCAGCAGCTTGACTAGCGGGGGCACAGATACGCAGTATTTT. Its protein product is CASSLTSGGTDTQYF.

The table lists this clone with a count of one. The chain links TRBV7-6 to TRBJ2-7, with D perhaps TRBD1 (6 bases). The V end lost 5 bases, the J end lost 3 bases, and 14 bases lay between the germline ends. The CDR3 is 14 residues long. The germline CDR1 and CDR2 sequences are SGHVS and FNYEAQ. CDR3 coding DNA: TGTGCCAGCAGCGCCCAGGACAGAGACTACGAGCAGTACTTC. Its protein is CASSAQDRDYEQYF.

CDR3 in amino acids: CASSQGFIAADPSYNEQFF. In nucleotides, the CDR3 is TGCGCCAGCAGCCAAGGATTCATAGCGGCCGATCCCTCCTACAATGAGCAGTTCTTC. The chain recombines TRBV4-3 with TRBJ2-1; TRBD2 is a possible D gene (6 bases). Looked up from germline, CDR1 is LGHNA and CDR2 is YSLEER. The CDR3 loop spans 19 amino acids. V was clipped by 1 base and J by 0 bases, with 19 bases between them.

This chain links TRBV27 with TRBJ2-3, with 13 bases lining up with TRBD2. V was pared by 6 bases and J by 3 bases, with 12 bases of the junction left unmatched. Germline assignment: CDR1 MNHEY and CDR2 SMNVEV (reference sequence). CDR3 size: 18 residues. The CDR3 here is CASRPTFGGLAGTDTQYF. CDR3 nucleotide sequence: TGTGCCAGCAGGCCGACATTCGGGGGACTAGCGGGAACAGATACGCAGTATTTT.

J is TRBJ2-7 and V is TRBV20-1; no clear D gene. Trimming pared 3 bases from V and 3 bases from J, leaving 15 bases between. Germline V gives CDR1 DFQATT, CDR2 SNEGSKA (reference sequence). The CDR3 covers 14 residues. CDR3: CSASALGSGYEQYF. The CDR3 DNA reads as TGCAGTGCTAGTGCCTTGGGCTCTGGCTACGAGCAGTACTTC.

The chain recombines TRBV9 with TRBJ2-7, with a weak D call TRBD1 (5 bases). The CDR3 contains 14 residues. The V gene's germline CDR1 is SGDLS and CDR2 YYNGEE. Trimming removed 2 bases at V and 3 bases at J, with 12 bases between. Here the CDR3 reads CASSVGANGYEQYF. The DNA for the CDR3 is TGTGCCAGCAGCGTTGGGGCGAACGGCTACGAGCAGTACTTC.

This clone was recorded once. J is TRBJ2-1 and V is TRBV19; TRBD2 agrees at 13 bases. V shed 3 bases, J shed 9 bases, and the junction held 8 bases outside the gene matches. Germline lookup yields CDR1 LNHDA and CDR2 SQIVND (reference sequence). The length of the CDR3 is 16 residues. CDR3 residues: CASSITSGGASVEQFF. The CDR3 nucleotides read TGTGCCAGTAGTATTACTAGCGGGGGGGCCTCGGTTGAGCAGTTCTTC.

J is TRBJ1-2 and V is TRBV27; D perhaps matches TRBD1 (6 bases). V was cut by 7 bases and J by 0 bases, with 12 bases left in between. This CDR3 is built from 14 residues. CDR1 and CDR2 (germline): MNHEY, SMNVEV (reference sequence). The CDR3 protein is CASTDRATNYGYTF. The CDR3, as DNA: TGTGCCAGCACGGACAGAGCCACTAACTATGGCTACACCTTC.

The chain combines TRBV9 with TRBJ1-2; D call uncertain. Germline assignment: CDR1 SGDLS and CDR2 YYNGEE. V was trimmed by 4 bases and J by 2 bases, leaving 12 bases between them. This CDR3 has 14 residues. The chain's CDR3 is CASSLQAANYGYTF. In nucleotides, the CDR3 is TGTGCCAGCAGCCTCCAAGCGGCCAACTATGGCTACACCTTC.

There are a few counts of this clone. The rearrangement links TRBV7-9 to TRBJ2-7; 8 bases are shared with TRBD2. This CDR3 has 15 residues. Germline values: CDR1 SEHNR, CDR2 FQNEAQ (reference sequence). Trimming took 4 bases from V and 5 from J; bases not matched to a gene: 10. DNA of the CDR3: TGTGCCAGCAGCTCGTCAGCGGCGGGGGGTGACGAGCAGTACTTC. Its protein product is CASSSSAAGGDEQYF.

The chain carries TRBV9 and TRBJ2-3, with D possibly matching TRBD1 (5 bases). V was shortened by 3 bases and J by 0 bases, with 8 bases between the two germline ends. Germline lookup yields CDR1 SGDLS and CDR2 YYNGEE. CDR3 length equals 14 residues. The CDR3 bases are TGTGCCAGCAGCGCGACAGCTAGCACAGATACGCAGTATTTT. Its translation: CASSATASTDTQYF.

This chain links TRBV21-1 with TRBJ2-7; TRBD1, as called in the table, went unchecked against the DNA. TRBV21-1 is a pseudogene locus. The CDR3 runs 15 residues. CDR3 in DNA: TGTATGATCCGCCCGGGACACCTAACCCCCTACGAGCAGTACTTC. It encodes CMIRPGHLTPYEQYF.

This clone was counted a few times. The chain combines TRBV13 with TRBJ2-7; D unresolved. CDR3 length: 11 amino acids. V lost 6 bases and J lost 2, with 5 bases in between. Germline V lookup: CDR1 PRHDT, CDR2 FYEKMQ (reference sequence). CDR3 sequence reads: CASSQTYEQYF. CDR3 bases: TGTGCCAGCAGTCAAACCTACGAGCAGTACTTC.

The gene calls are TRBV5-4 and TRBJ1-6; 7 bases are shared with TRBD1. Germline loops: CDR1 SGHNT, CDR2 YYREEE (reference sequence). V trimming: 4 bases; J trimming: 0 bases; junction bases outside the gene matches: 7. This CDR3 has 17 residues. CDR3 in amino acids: CASSKQGWASYNSPLHF. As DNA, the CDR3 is TGTGCCAGCAGCAAACAGGGGTGGGCCTCCTATAATTCACCCCTCCACTTT.

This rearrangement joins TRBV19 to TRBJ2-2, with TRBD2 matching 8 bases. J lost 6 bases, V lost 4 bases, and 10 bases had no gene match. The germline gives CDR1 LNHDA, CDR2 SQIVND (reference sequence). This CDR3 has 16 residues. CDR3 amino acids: CASSKPGLGGAGELFF. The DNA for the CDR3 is TGTGCCAGTAGTAAACCGGGACTAGGGGGGGCCGGGGAGCTGTTTTTT.

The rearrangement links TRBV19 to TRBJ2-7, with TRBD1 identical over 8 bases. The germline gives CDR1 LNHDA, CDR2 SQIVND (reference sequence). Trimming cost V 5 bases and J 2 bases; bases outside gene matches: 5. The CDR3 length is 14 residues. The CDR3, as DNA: TGTGCCAGTAGTGCGGCGACAGGGGCCTACGAGCAGTACTTC. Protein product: CASSAATGAYEQYF.

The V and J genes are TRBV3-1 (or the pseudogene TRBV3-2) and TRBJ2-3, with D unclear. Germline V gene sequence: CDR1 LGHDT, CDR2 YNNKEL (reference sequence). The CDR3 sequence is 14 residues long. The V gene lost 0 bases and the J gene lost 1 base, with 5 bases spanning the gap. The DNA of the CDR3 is TGTGCCAGCAGCCAAGAAAGCGGCACAGATACGCAGTATTTT. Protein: CASSQESGTDTQYF.

The DNA of the CDR3 is TGCGCCAGCGGGGTTCAGGGAGGGATCCAAGAGACCCAGTACTTC. The encoded protein is CASGVQGGIQETQYF. The chain is built from TRBV5-1 and TRBJ2-5; 7 bases are a match to TRBD2. Per the germline V gene, CDR1 is SGHRS and CDR2 is YFSETQ. The CDR3 runs to 15 residues. V dropped 7 bases and J dropped 1; count of bases not matched to a gene: 10.

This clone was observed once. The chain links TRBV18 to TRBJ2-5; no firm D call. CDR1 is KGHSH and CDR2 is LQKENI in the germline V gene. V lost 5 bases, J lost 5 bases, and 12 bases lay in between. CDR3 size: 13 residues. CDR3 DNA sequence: TGTGCCAGCTCATCGTCACTGTTGGAGACCCAGTACTTC. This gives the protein CASSSSLLETQYF. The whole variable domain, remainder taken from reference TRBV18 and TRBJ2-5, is NAGVMQNPRHLVRRRGQEARLRCSPMKGHSHVYWYRQLPEEGLKFMVYLQKENIIDESGMPKERFSAEFPKEGPSILRIQQVVRGDSAAYFCASSSSLLETQYFGPGTRLLVL.

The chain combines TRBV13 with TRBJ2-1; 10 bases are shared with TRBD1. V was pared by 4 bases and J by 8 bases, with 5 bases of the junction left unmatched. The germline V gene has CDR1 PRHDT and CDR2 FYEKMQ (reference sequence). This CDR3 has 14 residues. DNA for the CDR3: TGTGCCAGCAGCTCCCGACAGGGGGCTGATGAGCAGTTCTTC. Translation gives CASSSRQGADEQFF. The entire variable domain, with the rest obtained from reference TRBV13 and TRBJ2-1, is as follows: AAGVIQSPRHLIKEKRETATLKCYPIPRHDTVYWYQQGPGQDPQFLISFYEKMQSDKGSIPDRFSAQQFSDYHSELNMSSLELGDSALYFCASSSRQGADEQFFGPGTRLTVL.

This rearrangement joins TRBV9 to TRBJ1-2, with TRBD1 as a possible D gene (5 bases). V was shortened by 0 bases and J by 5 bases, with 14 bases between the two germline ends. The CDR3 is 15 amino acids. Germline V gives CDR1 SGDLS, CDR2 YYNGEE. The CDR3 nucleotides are TGTGCCAGCAGCGTAGATAGCCGGGGGTGGTATGGCTACACCTTC. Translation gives CASSVDSRGWYGYTF.

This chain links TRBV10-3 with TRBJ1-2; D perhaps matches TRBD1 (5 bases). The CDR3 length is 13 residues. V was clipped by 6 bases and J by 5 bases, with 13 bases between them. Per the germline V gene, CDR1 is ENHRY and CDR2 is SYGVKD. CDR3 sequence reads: CAIRTDRLYGYTF. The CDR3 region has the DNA TGTGCCATCAGGACCGACAGACTTTATGGCTACACCTTC.

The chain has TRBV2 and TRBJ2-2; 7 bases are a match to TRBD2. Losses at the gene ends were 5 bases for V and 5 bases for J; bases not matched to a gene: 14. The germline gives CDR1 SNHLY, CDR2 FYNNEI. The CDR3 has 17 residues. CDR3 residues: CASSYFRRLAETGELFF. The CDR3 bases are TGTGCCAGCAGTTATTTTCGGAGGCTAGCGGAAACCGGGGAGCTGTTTTTT.

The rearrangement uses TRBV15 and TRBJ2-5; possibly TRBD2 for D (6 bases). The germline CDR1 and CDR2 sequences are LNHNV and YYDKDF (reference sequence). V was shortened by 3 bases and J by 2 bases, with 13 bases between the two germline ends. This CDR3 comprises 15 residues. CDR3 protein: CATSSPLAEQETQYF. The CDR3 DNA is TGTGCCACCAGCAGTCCCTTAGCGGAACAAGAGACCCAGTACTTC.

In DNA form, the CDR3 reads TGTGCCAGCAGCTGGGGGACAGGGGGCTGGCAGCCCCAGCATTTT. Its translation is CASSWGTGGWQPQHF. J is TRBJ1-5 and V is TRBV11-2; 12 nucleotides line up with TRBD1. The CDR3 is 15 residues long. The trim removed 4 bases at V and 7 bases at J, leaving 5 bases unmatched. The germline V gene encodes CDR1 SGHAT and CDR2 FQNNGV.

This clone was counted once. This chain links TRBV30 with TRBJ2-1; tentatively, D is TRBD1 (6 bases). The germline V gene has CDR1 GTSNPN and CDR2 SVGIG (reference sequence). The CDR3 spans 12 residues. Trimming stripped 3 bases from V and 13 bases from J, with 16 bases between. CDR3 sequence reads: CAWSRGGSQQFF. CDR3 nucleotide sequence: TGTGCCTGGAGCCGTGGGGGCTCCCAACAGTTCTTC.

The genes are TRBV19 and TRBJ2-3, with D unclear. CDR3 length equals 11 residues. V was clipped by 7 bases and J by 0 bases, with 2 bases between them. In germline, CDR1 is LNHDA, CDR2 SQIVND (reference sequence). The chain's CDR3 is CASTSTDTQYF. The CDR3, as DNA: TGTGCCAGTACTAGCACAGATACGCAGTATTTT.